Each of the 14 T cell receptor beta chains below was sequenced from the same sample in a study of vaccination and CD4 T cells after COVID-19. Treatment denoted: approximately nine-day PBMC culture with coronavirus spike peptide pools or control peptides (ViraFEST assay). Antigens for these TCRs are unknown. The Oncomine TCR Beta short-read assay generated sequence data from the DNA of cultured CD4+ T cells. MiXCR, applied by TCRdb to the PCR reads, yields one record per CDR3 protein. The sample includes 25,000 or so distinct CDR3 sequences, over 60% of them seen just once. This specimen was CD4+ T cells from blood, cultured in vitro, taken after SARS-CoV-2 vaccination. These receptors came from a human donor who received a COVID-19 vaccine.

V and J are TRBV19 and TRBJ1-2; perhaps TRBD1 as D (5 bases). Trimming shortened V by 3 bases and J by 8 bases, and 16 bases separated the two germline ends. The CDR3 is made up of 14 amino acids. Per germline, CDR1 LNHDA and CDR2 SQIVND (reference sequence). DNA for the CDR3: TGTGCCAGTAGTATTACTTTCAGGGATGGCGGCTACACCTTC. It is translated as CASSITFRDGGYTF.

The chain combines TRBV20-1 with TRBJ2-4; 7 bases are shared with TRBD2. From germline, CDR1 is DFQATT and CDR2 SNEGSKA (reference sequence). J gave up 6 bases and V 5 bases, and 13 bases lay outside the gene matches. The CDR3 consists of 15 residues. The CDR3 bases are TGCAGTGCTTCCGCTGGGGGGGGAGTGGGAAACATTCAGTACTTC. Translation: CSASAGGGVGNIQYF.

The chain links TRBV21-1 to TRBJ2-3; the D call TRBD2 from the table was never checked on the DNA. TRBV21-1 is a listed pseudogene. The CDR3 extends over 15 amino acids. CDR3 nucleotide sequence: TGTGCCAGCTTTCTAGCGGGGGGGCCGGCTGATACGCAGTATTTT. This gives the protein CASFLAGGPADTQYF.

This clonotype was seen only once. The chain has TRBV25-1 and TRBJ1-4, with D maybe TRBD1 (6 bases). Trimming cost V 6 bases and J 1 base, with 6 bases left between them. Germline CDR1 MGHDK, CDR2 SYGVNS. The CDR3 runs to 13 residues. In DNA, the CDR3 is TGTGCCAGCAGCAGGGGAACTAATGAAAAACTGTTTTTT. Translating it yields CASSRGTNEKLFF.

The V gene is TRBV19, the J gene TRBJ2-7; D call uncertain. Per the germline V gene, CDR1 is LNHDA and CDR2 is SQIVND (reference sequence). This CDR3 region has 14 residues. Trimming left V 3 bases short and J 0 bases short, with 9 bases between. This CDR3 is CASSIRRFSYEQYF. DNA of the CDR3: TGTGCCAGTAGTATTCGACGGTTCTCCTACGAGCAGTACTTC.

This clonotype was picked up one time. Here the CDR3 reads CAISVPLRFEQYF. CDR3 DNA sequence: TGTGCCATCAGTGTTCCCCTCAGGTTCGAGCAGTACTTC. The J gene is TRBJ2-7, the V gene TRBV10-3, with D unresolved. Trimming left V 4 bases short and J 6 bases short, with 13 bases between. In germline, CDR1 is ENHRY, CDR2 SYGVKD. The CDR3 is 13 amino acids.

The chain is built from TRBV29-1 and TRBJ2-7; D may be TRBD1 or TRBD2 (5 bases each). The CDR3 has 14 amino acids. Germline CDR1 SQVTM, CDR2 ANQGSEA. Trimming removed 5 bases at V and 2 bases at J, with 16 bases between. CDR3 amino acids: CSVLVGAETYEQYF. The CDR3 coding sequence is TGCAGCGTTCTCGTCGGGGCAGAGACCTACGAGCAGTACTTC.

This clonotype was picked up a small number of times. The chain employs TRBV20-1 and TRBJ1-2; D remains unclear. This CDR3 comprises 14 residues. Trimming stripped 1 base from V and 2 bases from J, with 11 bases between. CDR1 and CDR2 (germline): DFQATT, SNEGSKA (reference sequence). The CDR3 DNA follows: TGCAGTGCTAGAGTGTTCAACTGGAACTATGGCTACACCTTC. This sequence encodes CSARVFNWNYGYTF.

The genes are TRBV5-4 and TRBJ2-3; 8 bases map to TRBD2. CDR1 and CDR2 (germline): SGHNT, YYREEE (reference sequence). Losses at the gene ends were 1 base for V and 4 bases for J; bases not matched to a gene: 5. This CDR3 region has 15 residues. Here the CDR3 DNA reads TGTGCCAGCAGCTTGTCCAGCGGGGGTCCAGATACGCAGTATTTT. Its protein is CASSLSSGGPDTQYF.

The CDR3 protein is CASSLGTAQDYGYTF. CDR3 coding DNA: TGTGCCAGCAGCTTAGGGACGGCGCAGGACTATGGCTACACCTTC. This chain connects TRBV11-2 to TRBJ1-2; D gene ambiguous. Trimming pared 1 base from V and 3 bases from J, leaving 12 bases between. This CDR3 comprises 15 residues. CDR1 is SGHAT and CDR2 is FQNNGV in the germline V gene. Using reference TRBV11-2 and TRBJ1-2 for the parts outside the CDR3, the full variable domain is EAGVAQSPRYKIIEKRQSVAFWCNPISGHATLYWYQQILGQGPKLLIQFQNNGVVDDSQLPKDRFSAERLKGVDSTLKIQPAKLEDSAVYLCASSLGTAQDYGYTFGSGTRLTVV.

This clonotype was counted a few times. The chain links TRBV24-1 to TRBJ2-5; no reliable D call. The CDR3 covers 14 residues. Germline V gene data show CDR1 as KGHDR and CDR2 as SFDVKD. Trimming removed 4 bases at V and 2 bases at J, with 10 bases between. The chain's CDR3 is CATSDRETQETQYF. The CDR3 bases are TGTGCCACCAGTGACCGAGAAACACAAGAGACCCAGTACTTC.

The V call is TRBV20-1, the J call TRBJ2-6; the D call may be TRBD1 or TRBD2 (6 bases each). In germline, CDR1 is DFQATT, CDR2 SNEGSKA (reference sequence). The CDR3 has 15 residues. The V gene lost 0 bases and the J gene lost 3 bases, with 9 bases spanning the gap. The CDR3 is CSARDRGVGANVLTF. The DNA of the CDR3 is TGCAGTGCTAGAGATAGGGGGGTTGGGGCCAACGTCCTGACTTTC.

The gene calls are TRBV20-1 and TRBJ2-5; 8 bases agree with TRBD1. The ends lost 6 bases at V and 5 bases at J; junction bases unmatched: 2. The CDR3 sequence is 11 residues long. Germline lookup yields CDR1 DFQATT and CDR2 SNEGSKA (reference sequence). The CDR3 DNA follows: TGCAGTGCCCAGGGGGCTGAGACCCAGTACTTC. Encoded protein: CSAQGAETQYF.

Concerning this clonotype: An end of the junction does not agree with germline; a read error may underlie this. The chain recombines TRBV7-6 with TRBJ1-6, with D perhaps TRBD1 (5 bases). CDR3 size: 16 residues. Germline lookup yields CDR1 SGHVS and CDR2 FNYEAQ. CDR3 coding DNA: TGTGCCAGCAGCTCCGAGTCCAGGGTAACTAATTCACTCCTCCACTTT. Amino acids: CASSSESRVTNSLLHF.